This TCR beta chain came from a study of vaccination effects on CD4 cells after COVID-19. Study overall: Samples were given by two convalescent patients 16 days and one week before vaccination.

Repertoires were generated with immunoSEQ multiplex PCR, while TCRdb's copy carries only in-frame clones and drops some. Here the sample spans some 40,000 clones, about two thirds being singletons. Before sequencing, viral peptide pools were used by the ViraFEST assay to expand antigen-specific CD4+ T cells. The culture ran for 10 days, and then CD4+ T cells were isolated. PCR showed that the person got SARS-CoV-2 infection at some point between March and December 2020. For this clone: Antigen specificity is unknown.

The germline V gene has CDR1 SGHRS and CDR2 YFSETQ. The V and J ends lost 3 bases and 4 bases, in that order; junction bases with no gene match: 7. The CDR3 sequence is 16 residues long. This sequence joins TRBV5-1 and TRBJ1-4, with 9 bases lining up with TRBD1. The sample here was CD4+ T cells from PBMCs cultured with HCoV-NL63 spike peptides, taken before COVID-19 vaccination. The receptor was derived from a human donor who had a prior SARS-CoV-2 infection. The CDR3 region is CASSSEPTGGNEKLFF. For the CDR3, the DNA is TGCGCCAGCAGCTCGGAGCCGACAGGGGGTAATGAAAAACTGTTTTTT. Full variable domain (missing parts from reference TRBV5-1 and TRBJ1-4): KAGVTQTPRYLIKTRGQQVTLSCSPISGHRSVSWYQQTPGQGLQFLFEYFSETQRNKGNFPGRFSGRQFSNSRSEMNVSTLELGDSALYLCASSSEPTGGNEKLFFGSGTQLSVL.